This T cell receptor beta chain comes out of a study of cytomegalovirus exposure and HLA in healthy donors (dated by TCRdb to the late 2010s). The study in broad terms: An earlier analysis of some 620 of the donors reported 250 to 300 Gb of sequence data and around 100 million unique TCR beta sequences obtained from around 180 million T cells. The number of typed donors differed by locus: about 629-630 for A, B, C, DRB1 and DQB1; roughly 510 for DQA1; over 600 for DPA1; and 450 to 480 for DPB1. The later analysis used no new phenotypic data to find candidate immune exposures, relying instead on TCR beta sequences and their occurrence across donors. Of the 350 to 400 genotyped donors, about 84% fell in the genetic ancestry cluster associated with self-reported Caucasian donors. Besides the first cohort of some 670 subjects, a separate validation cohort made up of roughly 120 different subjects was used. Among 398 genotyped donors of the cohort, an average of approximately 200,000 unique TCR beta nucleotide sequences was sequenced per donor, of which roughly 17% were non-productive. Around 320 gigabases of sequencing data and approximately 93 million unique TCR sequences were included in an early release covering roughly 600 HLA-typed donors. Every repertoire in the discovery cohort had been generated on one and the same sequencing platform. The T cell repertoires of 666 subjects were profiled by immunosequencing and related to cytomegalovirus serostatus. Class I and class II HLA loci were covered by the typing at four-digit resolution. Five DR-DQ haplotypes were handled as single units for association and clustering, since linkage in the cohort was strong. High-throughput TCR immunosequencing, statistical association of individual TCRs with disease status, and machine learning were combined to predict cytomegalovirus infection status. The study was designed to test whether signatures of past pathogen exposure could be identified by cataloging public T cell receptors. An earlier analysis of around 580 of the donors used high-throughput TCR beta sequencing to judge whether each TCR beta V gene segment behaved as functional or pseudogenic. A later genetic analysis took genome-wide SNP genotypes for about three fifths of the roughly 700 donors and used that subset as a discovery cohort. A later analysis re-examined previously published TCR beta repertoires from about 700 donors and added high-resolution HLA genotyping to investigate patterns of TCR occurrence. Alongside the repertoire data, information on donor age, sex, ethnicity and CMV serostatus was compiled.

The method was the immunoSEQ multiplex PCR assay. For the multiplex PCR, a mixture combining 60 forward primers for TCR Vbeta segments and 13 reverse primers for TCR Jbeta segments was used. The CDR3 region of rearranged TCR beta genes was amplified from genomic DNA by a multiplex PCR assay. The amplified TCR beta libraries were sequenced on the Illumina HiSeq System as 87-base-pair reads. The published analysis was carried out like this. Across the 666 repertoires, a later analysis counted 80 million or so unique TCR beta chains, around 11 million of which were shared by at least two donors. A nearest-neighbor algorithm error-corrected the raw reads and collapsed the reads into unique sequences, merging closely related sequences to remove PCR and sequencing errors. To assign V, D and J gene segments, CDR3 sequences were aligned to IMGT reference sequences. For a sequence to be retained, a match of at least six nucleotides to both a V gene segment and a J gene segment was required. A rearrangement counted as productive if the CDR3 had no stop codons and remained in frame with V and J, and every other rearrangement counted as non-productive. CDR3 was defined according to IMGT convention as the region running from the second conserved V-encoded cysteine to the conserved J-encoded phenylalanine. Sequences without an unambiguous match to a single V gene segment were excluded from the earlier analysis of about 630 of the donors. An earlier analysis of just under 600 of the donors called V segments functional above 56.7% productive rearrangements and segregating when the between-donor standard deviation exceeded 5%. A statistical classification framework was developed to diagnose cytomegalovirus status using the catalog of TCR beta chain sequences. In a later analysis, V and J genes were assigned by comparing TCR nucleotide sequences against IMGT/GENE-DB human TR gene sequences. Using the TCRdist pipeline, a later analysis assigned CDR3 sequences along with most-parsimonious VDJ recombination scenarios. A later analysis defined each TCR beta chain by its CDR3 amino acid sequence plus V-gene family, and excluded reads lacking a unique V-gene family. A later analysis removed 592 highly shared, low-generation-probability nucleotide sequences to deal with suspected cross-contamination and a sequencing artifact. In a later analysis, a clonal expansion index was calculated for each public chain from normalized within-repertoire ranks of inferred template counts. In a later analysis, generation probabilities were computed using a VDJ recombination model fitted to out-of-frame rearrangements, and the results were checked against IGoR. In a later analysis, TCR-TCR, TCR-HLA and TCR-CMV co-occurrence was scored with hypergeometric tests, and a repertoire-size bias correction was applied to TCR pairs. To estimate false discovery rates, a later analysis permuted the HLA or CMV assignments 20 times. In a later analysis, co-occurring TCRs were grouped with DBSCAN, and TCRdist sequence similarity was added when clustering was performed within HLA-allele-positive subsets. Repertoires with fewer than 30,000 or more than 120,000 public chains were left out of co-occurrence clustering, as were several repertoires with anomalous nucleotide sharing. Sourced from immuneACCESS, this table was stored by TCRdb with only in-frame sequences that have V and J called. A share of the clones is absent; for the studies checked, an unresolved V gene accounts for under half, and the remainder has no known explanation. Clone size and the V and J calls come from that table; the DNA yielded D and trimming. The table for this sample lists 160,000 or so clones; 80% to 90% of them were counted only once. The ten largest clones capture more than 1.5% of the sample.

Here is what the overall study found, with its caveats: Most TCR sequences were observed very rarely across donors, whereas some public TCRs were present in many individuals. Compared with the approximately 600-donor mean, donors in an Asian-associated ancestry cluster had fewer N-insertions in productive TCRs, according to a later genetic analysis. For the cohort, immune exposure information was limited to CMV serostatus. In a later analysis, several top co-occurrence clusters were reported to appear linked to parvovirus B19, influenza, CMV and Epstein-Barr virus. In the study, some 160 TCR beta chains were listed as associated with cytomegalovirus. The 87-base-pair reads could not distinguish some IMGT-functional V segments, including TRBV6-2 and TRBV6-3, so those segments were excluded. A further reported finding was that TCR beta sequences accurately predicted the HLA-A and HLA-B alleles for most subjects in the first cohort. In a later analysis, 15,000 to 20,000 TCR beta sequences were associated with specific HLA alleles at a false discovery rate of 0.05. Because counts were too low, fewer than 20 rarely observed V segments, including chromosome 9 orphons, were excluded from the earlier analysis of roughly 580 of the donors. In an earlier analysis of some 500 of the donors, most TCR beta V segments were observed in productive rearrangements about 87% or about 30% of the time, broadly matching IMGT annotations. An association between a missense DCLRE1C variant and V-gene and J-gene trimming of TCR beta chains was found in a later genetic analysis and replicated in an independent cohort. According to a later analysis, most CMV-associated TCR beta chains appeared to be HLA-restricted, and the HLA associations seemed to be driven largely by CMV exposure. The presence/absence analyses assumed that sequencing depth was roughly uniform across donors, and that assumption may not be true. Compared with equally common non-associated chains, HLA-associated TCR beta chains in a later analysis were more clonally expanded and had lower generation probabilities. The authors suggested that the approach could potentially be generalized to other disease states and immunological phenotypes. A group of highly shared sequence variants was considered likely to be a technical artifact of the sequencing pipeline. Strong co-occurrence of HLA alleles, especially DR and DQ, made assigning TCR associations to individual alleles difficult. Cytomegalovirus status was reported to be diagnosed by the classifier with high specificity and sensitivity in both the original and validation cohorts. Only TCR beta chains were sequenced in this cohort, and the absence of alpha or paired-chain data limited detectable features. A later analysis found that TCR association rates varied across HLA loci, with DRB1 alleles showing the most associated TCRs and HLA-C alleles the fewest. Three of the identified cytomegalovirus-associated TCR beta chains were confirmed in vitro to be specific for cytomegalovirus antigens. Correlated functional status among segregating V segments might be attributable to linkage disequilibrium, but an unknown experimental factor could not be ruled out. Because HLA typing was missing for some donors at each locus, association tests included only the typed subset.

The cohort consisted of 650 to 850 healthy bone marrow donors. All cohort members were sampled while nominally healthy, although unrecorded immune exposures were likely present. The donor tested CMV seronegative and was one of the 352 seronegative cohort members. Each donor provided a peripheral blood sample, and peripheral blood mononuclear cells were used for TCR beta sequencing. Genomic DNA extraction from the blood cell samples was performed with the Qiagen DNeasy Blood Extraction Kit. For CDR1 and CDR2, the germline V gene lists SNHLY and FYNNEI. Trimming removed 6 bases from V and 6 bases from J; the gene matches leave 9 bases unexplained. The CDR3 runs 15 amino acids, cysteine and phenylalanine included. Only CDR3 DNA is held: 45 bases, read in frame from base 1. With regard to this clone: Its recognized antigen is unknown. The sample holds no much larger clone one base away, and base qualities are not on file.

The sequencing input was PBMCs. The clonotype was recovered from a man between 18 and 29 years old in good health and CMV-seronegative. The chain is made from TRBV2 and TRBJ1-5, with 9 bases in between that match TRBD1. CDR3 protein: CASRDRTGASQPQHF. At the DNA level, the sequence is TGTGCCAGCAGGGACCGGACAGGGGCAAGTCAGCCCCAGCATTTT.